One sample yielded the 7 T cell receptor beta chains listed below, sequenced in a study of CD8 T cells in ankylosing spondylitis. Their antigens remain unidentified. Whole-study results and caveats: Characteristic of ankylosing spondylitis blood, it appeared, was a TCR beta motif comprising roughly 8 highly homologous variants.

TCRdb recomputed calls from the 5' RACE reads with MiXCR, one row per CDR3 protein. The data contain some 130,000 distinct CDR3 sequences, under 20% of them singletons. The sequenced sample consisted of blood, either unsorted or a sorted T cell fraction (not recorded which). Receptors originate from a male donor with ankylosing spondylitis.

This chain connects TRBV27 to TRBJ1-4, with D maybe TRBD1 (5 bases). From germline, CDR1 is MNHEY and CDR2 SMNVEV (reference sequence). The length of the CDR3 is 12 residues. The V and J ends lost 5 bases and 5 bases respectively, with 6 bases between them. The CDR3 protein is CASSKGNEKLFF. The CDR3 DNA reads as TGTGCCAGCAGTAAGGGGAATGAAAAACTGTTTTTT.

This clonotype turned up a few times. The J gene is TRBJ2-1, the V gene TRBV6-2 or TRBV6-3; perhaps D is TRBD1 or TRBD2 (6 bases each). Per the germline V gene, CDR1 is MNHEY and CDR2 is SVGEGT. The germline V and J ends were trimmed by 8 bases and 4 bases, with 24 bases remaining between them. CDR3 length equals 17 residues. The CDR3 sequence is CASRNTGPRRGYNEQFF. As DNA, the CDR3 is TGTGCCAGCCGCAATACAGGGCCTCGCCGGGGGTACAATGAGCAGTTCTTC.

The rearrangement links TRBV29-1 to TRBJ2-7, with D hard to call. The CDR3 is made up of 12 amino acids. Trimming pared 2 bases from V and 2 bases from J, leaving 7 bases between. Per germline, CDR1 SQVTM and CDR2 ANQGSEA. The DNA of the CDR3 is TGCAGCGTTGAATTGAGACCCTACGAGCAGTACTTC. As protein: CSVELRPYEQYF.

This clonotype was detected a few times. V is TRBV27 and J is TRBJ1-1; D ambiguous. Trimming pared 8 bases from V and 0 bases from J, leaving 10 bases between. CDR3 size: 13 residues. The germline V gene has CDR1 MNHEY and CDR2 SMNVEV (reference sequence). The CDR3 sequence: CASCGQVNTEAFF. In DNA, the CDR3 is TGTGCCAGCTGTGGCCAAGTGAACACTGAAGCTTTCTTT.

The sample holds a few counts of this clonotype. In DNA form, the CDR3 reads TGTGCCAGCAACGGGGGCACTGAAGCTTTCTTT. Encoded protein: CASNGGTEAFF. The rearrangement uses TRBV6-5 and TRBJ1-1; maybe TRBD1 (5 bases). The CDR3 length is 11 residues. Trimming stripped 7 bases from V and 4 bases from J, with 7 bases between. From germline, CDR1 is MNHEY and CDR2 SVGAGI.

The CDR3 sequence is CASSFPWGRTNYGYTF. As DNA, the CDR3 is TGTGCCAGCAGTTTCCCATGGGGTCGGACTAACTATGGCTACACCTTC. The V gene is TRBV28, the J gene TRBJ1-2; D is undetermined. This CDR3 has 16 amino acids. CDR1 is MDHEN, CDR2 SYDVKM, per germline. Trimming pared 3 bases from V and 0 bases from J, leaving 14 bases between.

The chain links TRBV5-4 to TRBJ1-5; D may be TRBD1 (5 bases). The V end lost 4 bases, the J end lost 7 bases, and 18 bases lay between the germline ends. Looked up from germline, CDR1 is SGHNT and CDR2 is YYREEE (reference sequence). The CDR3 is made up of 15 amino acids. The CDR3 spells CASSLPGPRHQPQHF. The CDR3 DNA sequence: TGTGCCAGCAGCCTTCCGGGACCTAGGCACCAGCCCCAGCATTTT.